This T cell receptor beta chain was retrieved from a study of T-cell reconstitution after alpha-beta-depleted transplantation in children. The study, taken as a whole, reports: T-cell counts and diversity were attributed mostly to newly produced T cells one year after transplant. After transplant, at about two months, alpha-beta T cells were reportedly derived from several hundred expanded graft clones. TCRbeta diversity was high at day 60 in some patients (a result of surviving recipient T cells and thymic progenitors).

About this clonotype itself: What it recognizes is unknown.

Germline lookup yields CDR1 SEHNR and CDR2 FQNEAQ (reference sequence). Trimming took off 0 bases at V and 4 bases at J, with 6 bases between the two ends. CDR3 length equals 14 residues. Unique molecular identifiers were incorporated when the TCRbeta library was constructed. Using its own MiXCR run on the PCR reads, TCRdb lists one record per CDR3 protein. Counted here are around 45,000 distinct CDR3 sequences, under 60% occurring once; the ten biggest clones make up roughly two fifths. The chain combines TRBV7-9 with TRBJ2-2; D is unclear. The TCR comes from a boy younger than two with SCID, due to receive a stem cell transplant. The sequenced sample was peripheral blood, obtained before TCRalphabeta/CD19-depleted stem cell transplant. CDR3 loop: CASSLAATTGELFF. The DNA of the CDR3 is TGTGCCAGCAGCTTAGCGGCTACCACCGGGGAGCTGTTTTTT. The complete variable domain, with remaining parts taken from reference TRBV7-9 and TRBJ2-2, reads DTGVSQNPRHKITKRGQNVTFRCDPISEHNRLYWYRQTLGQGPEFLTYFQNEAQLEKSRLLSDRFSAERPKGSFSTLEIQRTEQGDSAMYLCASSLAATTGELFFGEGSRLTVL.